This TCR beta chain was found in a study of identical twins. TCRdb called the 5' RACE reads again in MiXCR, with one record for every CDR3 protein. Among approximately 470,000 distinct CDR3 sequences listed, 11% to 15% were seen once. This CDR3 has 13 residues. V dropped 2 bases and J dropped 6 bases, with 9 bases sitting between them. Germline V gene sequence: CDR1 SGHAT, CDR2 FQNNGV. These data are also associated with another study on yellow fever vaccine responses in identical twins.

The chain couples TRBV11-2 to TRBJ2-3; D ambiguous. The sample consisted of CD4+ T cells sorted from blood. This sequence was found in a woman under 30 in good health. The CDR3: CASSLSGWDTQYF. CDR3 coding DNA: TGTGCCAGCAGCTTATCCGGCTGGGATACGCAGTATTTT.